This TCR beta chain was sequenced for a study of shared T cell receptors in the human thymus. V was pared by 4 bases and J by 4 bases, with 11 bases of the junction left unmatched. Germline CDR1 is MNHNS and CDR2 is SASEGT. The CDR3 spans 16 residues. The method was immunoSEQ multiplex PCR; TCRdb's version includes in-frame clones alone and lacks a portion of them. Among some 700,000 clones listed, roughly 90% were seen once. These data were likewise used in another study, on human thymus T cells. This second report adds: The donors were infants in Finland with congenital heart defects, otherwise immunologically healthy. Resections obtained during corrective heart surgery supplied the thymus tissue. Thymic repertoires of unrelated individuals were reported in related research to overlap highly.

V gene TRBV6-1 combines with J gene TRBJ1-2; 8 bases agree with TRBD1. The sequence was obtained from a boy under two years old with a congenital heart defect. Input material: thymocytes. In nucleotides, the CDR3 is TGTGCCAGCAGTGGACTTCCGGGACAGGAAACCTATGGCTACACCTTC. This codes for CASSGLPGQETYGYTF.